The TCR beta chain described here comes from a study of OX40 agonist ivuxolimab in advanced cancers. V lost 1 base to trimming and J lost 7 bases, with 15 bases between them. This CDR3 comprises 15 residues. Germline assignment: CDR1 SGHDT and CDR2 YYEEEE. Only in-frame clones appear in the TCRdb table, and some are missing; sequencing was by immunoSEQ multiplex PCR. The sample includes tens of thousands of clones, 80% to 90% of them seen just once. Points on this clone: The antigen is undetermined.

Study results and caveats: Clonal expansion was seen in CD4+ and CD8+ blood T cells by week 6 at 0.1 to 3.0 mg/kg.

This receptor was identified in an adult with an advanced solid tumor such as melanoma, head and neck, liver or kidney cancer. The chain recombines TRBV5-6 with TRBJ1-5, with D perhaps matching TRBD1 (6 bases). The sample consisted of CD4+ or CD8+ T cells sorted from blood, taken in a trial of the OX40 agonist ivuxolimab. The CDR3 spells CASSLFSRGDQPQHF. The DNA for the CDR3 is TGTGCCAGCAGCTTGTTCTCCAGGGGAGACCAGCCCCAGCATTTT.